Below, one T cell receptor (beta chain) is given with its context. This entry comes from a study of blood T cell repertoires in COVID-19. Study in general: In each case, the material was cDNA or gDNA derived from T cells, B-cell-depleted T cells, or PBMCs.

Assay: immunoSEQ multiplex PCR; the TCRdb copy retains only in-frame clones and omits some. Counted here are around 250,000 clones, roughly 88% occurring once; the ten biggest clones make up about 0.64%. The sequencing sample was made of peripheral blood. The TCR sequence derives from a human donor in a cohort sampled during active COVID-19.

The CDR3 sequence is CASSFTGGDTEAFF. The CDR3 region has the DNA TGCGCCAGCAGCTTTACAGGGGGGGATACTGAAGCTTTCTTT. The chain combines TRBV5-1 with TRBJ1-1; 8 bases fit TRBD1. Germline CDR1 and CDR2: SGHRS and YFSETQ. The V gene end was trimmed by 2 bases and the J gene end by 5 bases; junction bases not matched to a gene: 5. The CDR3 spans 14 residues.